This T cell receptor (beta chain) was identified during a study of blood T cell repertoires in COVID-19. Study-level information: Italy, Spain and the United States were the sources of the convalescent and acute COVID-19 samples. Sources were T cells, B-cell-depleted T cells, or PBMCs; the material itself was cDNA or gDNA.

This CDR3 contains 11 residues. V shed 10 bases and J shed 6 bases, with 10 bases lying between them. Germline V gene data show CDR1 as MDHEN and CDR2 as SYDVKM. This clone is a singleton in its sample. Per the authors' pipeline: Nucleated cell number was recorded as an estimate derived from reference gene primer amplification. Using immunoSEQ multiplex PCR, the repertoire was profiled, and TCRdb retains in-frame clones only, with some absent. Clonal size and the V and J genes are those of that table, whereas D and trimming came from the DNA. The sample holds some 200,000 clones, 75% to 90% seen once.

The source material was peripheral blood. The chain has TRBV28 and TRBJ2-4; a possible D gene is TRBD1 (6 bases). This receptor was identified in a woman in her sixties with acute or convalescent COVID-19. The CDR3 bases are TGTGCCACCACCAGGGGAAACATTCAGTACTTC. It encodes CATTRGNIQYF.